This entry features one T cell receptor beta chain sequence. Its antigen is as yet unknown. The data originate from a study of shared clonotypes between healthy human individuals. Study results and caveats: Generally, estimated richness proved larger in naive subsets than it did in memory subsets. Between four donors, naive CD4 clonotypes were shared at a level of about 5%.

Memory CD4+ cells were the fraction left after CD45RA+ naive selection. Assay used: immunoSEQ multiplex PCR; TCRdb lists only in-frame clones, some missing. The sample holds over a million clones, around 97% seen once. The ends were cut back, 4 bases at V and 2 bases at J, with 17 bases in the middle. The CDR3 totals 17 residues. Germline CDR1 is KGHSH and CDR2 is LQKENI. Sequences were obtained from naive CD4+ T cells sorted from blood. Subset in this sample: CD45RA+ positively selected. This clonotype originated in a man under 40 in good health. The chain uses TRBV18 and TRBJ2-2; D possibly corresponds to TRBD1 (6 bases). CDR3 protein: CASSLKETGLNTGELFF. DNA for the CDR3: TGTGCCAGCTCACTAAAGGAGACAGGCCTCAACACCGGGGAGCTGTTTTTT.